This T cell receptor (beta chain) was found in a study of blood T cell repertoires in COVID-19. Using immunoSEQ multiplex PCR, the repertoire was profiled, and TCRdb retains in-frame clones only, with some absent. Of 55,000 to 80,000 clones in the sample, approximately 89% were seen once. The receptor's source is a man aged 50-59 years with active COVID-19. Sequenced input: peripheral blood.

CDR3 nucleotide sequence: TGTGCCAGCAGCTATCCTGGGACAGACGCCGGGGAGCTGTTTTTT. This sequence encodes CASSYPGTDAGELFF. The chain recombines TRBV7-9 with TRBJ2-2, with 7 bases aligning to TRBD1. CDR1 and CDR2 (germline): SEHNR, FQNEAQ (reference sequence). The V gene end was trimmed by 4 bases and the J gene end by 6 bases; junction bases not matched to a gene: 8. CDR3 size: 15 residues.